The 18 T cell receptor beta chains given below trace back to one sample, sequenced in a study of blood T cells in healthy people across ages. The use of a sample-barcoded 5' primer and a J-beta primer mix characterized a second PCR of about 6 to 12 cycles. Via MiXCR, TCRdb re-called the 5' RACE reads, giving one row per CDR3 protein. This sample carries under 2 million distinct CDR3 sequences, 34% of them seen once, and the ten largest clones take 11%. The material sequenced was blood. These receptors came from a woman aged 30 to 39 in good health.

This chain uses TRBV12-3 or TRBV12-4 with TRBJ1-3, with D perhaps matching TRBD1 (5 bases). The CDR3 covers 12 residues. Between the trimmed V and J ends, which lost 8 bases and 4 bases, there was a span of 9 bases. The CDR3 protein is CASDGGGNTIYF. The CDR3 DNA follows: TGTGCCAGCGACGGGGGGGGAAACACCATATATTTT.

This rearrangement joins TRBV6-2 or TRBV6-3 to TRBJ1-2, with TRBD1 identical over 10 bases. Germline V CDR1 and CDR2: MNHEY, SVGEGT. This CDR3 contains 15 residues. V gave up 4 bases and J gave up 4 bases; unmatched junction bases: 6. In DNA, the CDR3 is TGTGCCAGCAGTTCCCCGGACAGGGGGGCCTATGGCTACACCTTC. Its protein is CASSSPDRGAYGYTF.

The chain carries TRBV6-1 and TRBJ2-7; 8 bases are shared with TRBD2. CDR1 and CDR2 from the germline V gene are MNHNS and SASEGT. Unmatched junction bases numbered 13, after V lost 6 bases and J lost 6 bases. The CDR3 contains 15 residues. The CDR3 sequence is CASRPLTGGPGEQYF. CDR3 DNA: TGTGCCAGCAGACCCCTGACGGGAGGGCCAGGCGAGCAGTACTTC.

V and J are TRBV9 and TRBJ2-7; 8 bases map to TRBD2. Germline values: CDR1 SGDLS, CDR2 YYNGEE. V shed 4 bases, J shed 2 bases, and the junction held 11 bases outside the gene matches. The CDR3 spans 16 residues. The DNA of the CDR3 is TGTGCCAGCAGCCCTTTTTTGGGTAGCGGGACCTACGAGCAGTACTTC. As protein: CASSPFLGSGTYEQYF.

This clonotype has more than one count but fewer than ten. V gene TRBV20-1 combines with J gene TRBJ2-3; a weak D match, TRBD1 (6 bases). Trimming took off 7 bases at V and 4 bases at J, with 12 bases between the two ends. Germline values: CDR1 DFQATT, CDR2 SNEGSKA (reference sequence). The CDR3 contains 12 residues. CDR3 sequence (DNA): TGCAGTGGACAGGCCCGCGCAGATACGCAGTATTTT. This gives the protein CSGQARADTQYF.

A word on this clonotype: At one end the junction does not follow the germline gene, possibly because of a read error. This chain joins TRBV15 and TRBJ2-7, with a weak D call TRBD2 (6 bases). Looked up from germline, CDR1 is LNHNV and CDR2 is YYDKDF (reference sequence). This CDR3 spans 13 amino acids. The CDR3 DNA follows: TGCGCCACCAGCAGATGGGGGGTCTACGAGCAGTACTTC. This codes for CATSRWGVYEQYF. Looking up the rest from reference TRBV15 and TRBJ2-7 gives the full variable domain: DAMVIQNPRYQVTQFGKPVTLSCSQTLNHNVMYWYQQKSSQAPKLLFHYYDKDFNNEADTPDNFQSRRPNTSFCFLDIRSPGLGDTAMYLCATSRWGVYEQYFGPGTRLTVT.

This clonotype was counted only a few times. This rearrangement joins TRBV6-1 to TRBJ2-1; TRBD1 is a possible D gene (6 bases). The V gene's germline CDR1 is MNHNS and CDR2 SASEGT. This CDR3 region has 13 residues. Trimming left V 8 bases short and J 12 bases short, with 20 bases between. CDR3 coding DNA: TGTGCCAGCGGAGCAGGGGTCCCGCAGGGGCAGTTCTTC. Protein: CASGAGVPQGQFF.

This clonotype turned up a few times. The rearrangement links TRBV5-1 to TRBJ2-6; D possibly corresponds to TRBD1 (6 bases). CDR1 is SGHRS and CDR2 is YFSETQ in the germline V gene. Trimming shortened V by 4 bases and J by 0 bases, and 20 bases separated the two germline ends. The CDR3 runs to 19 residues. The CDR3 DNA follows: TGCGCCAGCAGCATATCCGCCGGGACAAGGGCCTCTGGGGCCAACGTCCTGACTTTC. It is translated as CASSISAGTRASGANVLTF.

The chain recombines TRBV27 with TRBJ2-1; D remains ambiguous. Germline V gene data show CDR1 as MNHEY and CDR2 as SMNVEV (reference sequence). The CDR3 covers 15 residues. The V end was cut by 2 bases, the J end by 1 base, with 9 bases between. The CDR3 sequence is CASSLRIGSYNEQFF. The CDR3 DNA follows: TGTGCCAGCAGTTTACGGATTGGGTCCTACAATGAGCAGTTCTTC.

This chain joins TRBV14 and TRBJ2-5; 7 nucleotides agree with TRBD1. Per the germline V gene, CDR1 is SGHDN and CDR2 is FVKESK. This CDR3 region has 16 residues. V shed 2 bases, J shed 4 bases, and the junction held 10 bases outside the gene matches. CDR3 sequence: CASSQSPRYRGETQYF. CDR3 in DNA: TGTGCCAGCAGCCAAAGTCCCCGGTACAGGGGAGAGACCCAGTACTTC.

This clonotype was found a few times. This rearrangement joins TRBV9 to TRBJ1-5, with D possibly TRBD1 on 6 matching bases. The CDR3 loop spans 15 amino acids. CDR1 is SGDLS and CDR2 is YYNGEE in the germline V gene. The germline V and J ends were trimmed by 0 bases and 3 bases, with 10 bases remaining between them. CDR3 loop: CASSVGGGLNQPQHF. DNA for the CDR3: TGTGCCAGCAGCGTAGGGGGGGGGCTCAATCAGCCCCAGCATTTT. Full variable domain (rest looked up from reference TRBV9 and TRBJ1-5): DSGVTQTPKHLITATGQRVTLRCSPRSGDLSVYWYQQSLDQGLQFLIQYYNGEERAKGNILERFSAQQFPDLHSELNLSSLELGDSALYFCASSVGGGLNQPQHFGDGTRLSIL.

This clonotype appeared a few times. This chain joins TRBV11-3 and TRBJ2-1; D may match TRBD1 or TRBD2 (5 bases each). Trimming removed 5 bases from V and 5 bases from J, with 16 bases in between. Germline CDR1 and CDR2: SGHNT and YENEEA. This CDR3 has 15 residues. The CDR3 nucleotides are TGTGCCAGCAGCCCCAGGGCGGGTGGGGACAATGAGCAGTTCTTC. Its translation: CASSPRAGGDNEQFF. The entire variable domain, with the rest obtained from reference TRBV11-3 and TRBJ2-1, is as follows: EAGVVQSPRYKIIEKKQPVAFWCNPISGHNTLYWYLQNLGQGPELLIRYENEEAVDDSQLPKDRFSAERLKGVDSTLKIQPAELGDSAVYLCASSPRAGGDNEQFFGPGTRLTVL.

The V call is TRBV20-1, the J call TRBJ2-7; unclear D gene. V gave up 6 bases and J gave up 6 bases, with 6 bases separating them. CDR1 is DFQATT, CDR2 SNEGSKA, per germline (reference sequence). CDR3 size: 9 residues. The CDR3 protein is CSARSEQYF. The DNA for the CDR3 is TGCAGTGCGCGTAGCGAGCAGTACTTC.

The V and J genes are TRBV20-1 and TRBJ2-5, with 10 positions matching TRBD2. The CDR3 has 17 residues. Germline CDR1 reads DFQATT; CDR2 reads SNEGSKA (reference sequence). The J segment lost 5 bases and the V segment lost 0 bases, leaving 12 bases of the junction unmatched. The CDR3 loop is CSARDFEKRGGRETQYF. DNA for the CDR3: TGCAGTGCTAGAGATTTCGAGAAGCGGGGGGGCAGGGAGACCCAGTACTTC.

The V call is TRBV9, the J call TRBJ2-1, with 11 bases lining up with TRBD2. The junction had 7 bases not matched to a gene; V was cut back by 0 bases and J by 8 bases. The CDR3 contains 16 residues. Germline CDR1 SGDLS, CDR2 YYNGEE. This chain's CDR3 is CASSVGTSGLGDEQFF. The CDR3 nucleotides are TGTGCCAGCAGCGTAGGGACTAGCGGGTTAGGGGATGAGCAGTTCTTC.

V usage is TRBV10-1 and J usage is TRBJ2-7; 10 nucleotides match TRBD2. The CDR3 totals 15 residues. J gave up 4 bases and V 0 bases, and 3 bases lay outside the gene matches. Germline values: CDR1 WNHNN, CDR2 SYGVQD (reference sequence). CDR3 bases: TGCGCCAGCAGTGAGTCGGCTAGCGGGAGTTACGAGCAGTACTTC. Translating it yields CASSESASGSYEQYF.

This clonotype was detected many times. The V call is TRBV18, the J call TRBJ1-2, with 7 bases lining up with TRBD1. CDR3 size: 14 residues. Trimming cost V 8 bases and J 2 bases; bases outside gene matches: 8. Germline loops: CDR1 KGHSH, CDR2 LQKENI. CDR3 protein: CASSPGQSNYGYTF. Here the CDR3 DNA reads TGTGCCAGCAGTCCGGGACAGTCGAACTATGGCTACACCTTC.

This clonotype was detected only a few times. The CDR3 bases are TGTGCTAGTGGTGGCCCCGGGGGTAGCTGGAATGAGCAGTTCTTC. It specifies CASGGPGGSWNEQFF. The V gene is TRBV12-5, the J gene TRBJ2-1; tentative D call: TRBD2 (6 bases). There are 15 residues in the CDR3. CDR1 LGHNT and CDR2 FRNRAP come from the germline V gene. Trimming took 5 bases from V and 7 from J, leaving 18 bases between them.